The 27 T cell receptor beta chains listed next were all sequenced from one sample in a study of patients and donors after allogeneic stem cell transplantation. TCRdb fed the RT-PCR reads into MiXCR, producing one record per CDR3 protein. The data contain about 74,000 distinct CDR3 sequences, 26% of them seen just once; the ten biggest clones take up about a quarter. Sequenced: blood, either unsorted or a sorted T cell fraction (not recorded which). All receptors come from a human donor who was either an allogeneic HSCT recipient or a stem cell or donor lymphocyte infusion donor (not recorded which). It is not recorded whose cells these are; they may come from a transplant donor.

This clonotype was seen only a few times. The chain carries TRBV7-8 and TRBJ1-5; D call uncertain. The germline CDR1 and CDR2 sequences are SGHVS and FQNEAQ. This CDR3 contains 13 residues. V was cut by 1 base and J by 6 bases, with 7 bases left in between. Here the CDR3 DNA reads TGTGCCAGCAGCTTAGATCGGGTTCAGCCCCAGCATTTT. Translated, it gives CASSLDRVQPQHF.

Only a few counts were recorded for this clonotype. The chain joins TRBV5-1 to TRBJ2-3; D is unresolved. Looked up from germline, CDR1 is SGHRS and CDR2 is YFSETQ. This CDR3 is built from 14 residues. Trimming took off 4 bases at V and 2 bases at J, with 11 bases between the two ends. The CDR3 region is CASSGVTNTDTQYF. For the CDR3, the DNA is TGCGCCAGCAGCGGTGTCACAAACACAGATACGCAGTATTTT.

Only one count was recorded for this clonotype. The rearrangement uses TRBV29-1 and TRBJ2-2; D perhaps matches TRBD2 (6 bases). CDR1 and CDR2 from the germline V gene are SQVTM and ANQGSEA. The CDR3 is 15 amino acids. Trimming pared 7 bases from V and 0 bases from J, leaving 15 bases between. CDR3 in amino acids: CSARRAGTNTGELFF. Here the CDR3 DNA reads TGCAGCGCCAGAAGGGCGGGAACGAACACCGGGGAGCTGTTTTTT.

This clonotype has more than one count but fewer than ten. The chain joins TRBV7-2 to TRBJ1-6; D might be TRBD1 (6 bases). Germline lookup yields CDR1 SGHTA and CDR2 FQGNSA. The CDR3 sequence is 16 residues long. V was cut by 6 bases and J by 6 bases, with 18 bases left in between. The CDR3 DNA is TGTGCCAGCAGACCGGACAGCTCTTATTCTAATTCACCCCTCCACTTT. As protein: CASRPDSSYSNSPLHF.

By proportion, this clonotype is medium-sized. The CDR3 sequence is CASSLGAGGTEAFF. The CDR3 DNA reads as TGTGCCAGCAGCTTAGGCGCGGGTGGGACTGAAGCTTTCTTT. The V call is TRBV7-2, the J call TRBJ1-1; D remains ambiguous. The V gene lost 1 base and the J gene lost 5 bases, with 11 bases spanning the gap. CDR1 is SGHTA and CDR2 is FQGNSA in the germline V gene. The CDR3 spans 14 residues.

This clonotype was seen a few times. V gene TRBV7-9 combines with J gene TRBJ2-7, with D maybe TRBD1 (6 bases). This CDR3 comprises 15 residues. From germline, CDR1 is SEHNR and CDR2 FQNEAQ (reference sequence). The V end lost 4 bases, the J end lost 0 bases, and 13 bases lay between the germline ends. CDR3: CASSWGGGTSYEQYF. The CDR3 nucleotides are TGTGCCAGCAGCTGGGGTGGGGGCACCTCCTACGAGCAGTACTTC.

The sample holds a few counts of this clonotype. The chain links TRBV27 to TRBJ2-7; TRBD2 matches at 8 bases. The germline V gene encodes CDR1 MNHEY and CDR2 SMNVEV (reference sequence). Trimming took 0 bases from V and 4 from J; bases not matched to a gene: 2. This CDR3 contains 14 residues. This CDR3 reads CASSLSLAGYEQYF. The CDR3 region has the DNA TGTGCCAGCAGTTTATCCCTAGCGGGTTACGAGCAGTACTTC.

This clonotype turned up a few times. The V and J genes are TRBV12-3 or TRBV12-4 and TRBJ1-1; D may be TRBD1 (6 bases). The CDR3 loop spans 20 amino acids. Trimming pared 5 bases from V and 4 bases from J, leaving 32 bases between. In nucleotides, the CDR3 is TGTGCCAGCAGTACACATAATTTGTCTCGGGGGCGAATCTGTAGCACTGAAGCTTTCTTT. Protein sequence: CASSTHNLSRGRICSTEAFF.

This chain joins TRBV24-1 and TRBJ2-1; 13 nucleotides line up with TRBD2. Trimming cost V 7 bases and J 7 bases; bases outside gene matches: 9. This CDR3 region has 16 residues. Germline CDR1 and CDR2: KGHDR and SFDVKD. Written as DNA, the CDR3 is TGTGCCACCAGCCGCCGGGGGACTAGCGGGAATAATGAGCAGTTCTTC. Amino acid sequence: CATSRRGTSGNNEQFF.

The V call is TRBV20-1, the J call TRBJ2-7; 8 bases match TRBD2. The CDR3 runs 14 residues. Per the germline V gene, CDR1 is DFQATT and CDR2 is SNEGSKA (reference sequence). J was trimmed by 3 bases and V by 5 bases; bases with no gene match: 9. The CDR3 region has the DNA TGCAGTGCTGCCGGGACTAGGGGCAACTACGAGCAGTACTTC. Its translation is CSAAGTRGNYEQYF.

This clonotype was found a few times. The chain recombines TRBV7-9 with TRBJ1-1, with no clear D. CDR3 length: 15 residues. V was clipped by 4 bases and J by 6 bases, with 18 bases between them. Germline CDR1 reads SEHNR; CDR2 reads FQNEAQ (reference sequence). DNA of the CDR3: TGTGCCAGCAGCTCCAGACTCAGTCGAAAGGCTGAAGCTTTCTTT. Amino acid sequence: CASSSRLSRKAEAFF.

This clonotype was detected only a few times. The chain employs TRBV12-3 or TRBV12-4 and TRBJ1-1; 7 nucleotides align to TRBD1. CDR3 length equals 15 residues. V was clipped by 3 bases and J by 5 bases; unmatched bases: 9. In DNA, the CDR3 is TGTGCCAGCAGTTTGGATCAGGGGGTTTGGACTGAAGCTTTCTTT. Amino acid sequence: CASSLDQGVWTEAFF.

The rearrangement uses TRBV6-5 and TRBJ1-5; weak D call: TRBD1 (6 bases). This CDR3 comprises 14 residues. Germline V gives CDR1 MNHEY, CDR2 SVGAGI. Trimming stripped 8 bases from V and 7 bases from J, with 18 bases between. The CDR3 DNA sequence: TGTGCCAGCCGTTCACAGGGTGAGGGACAGCCCCAGCATTTT. It encodes CASRSQGEGQPQHF.

This rearrangement joins TRBV6-5 to TRBJ1-1; unclear D gene. The germline CDR1 and CDR2 sequences are MNHEY and SVGAGI. CDR3 length: 14 residues. V lost 2 bases to trimming and J lost 6 bases, with 13 bases between them. CDR3 DNA sequence: TGTGCCAGCAGTTACAAAGGACGTAACTCTGAAGCTTTCTTT. Its translation: CASSYKGRNSEAFF.

The chain couples TRBV4-2 to TRBJ2-7, with D perhaps matching TRBD2 (6 bases). There are 15 residues in the CDR3. Trimming left V 1 base short and J 0 bases short, with 10 bases between. Germline V gene lookup returns CDR1 LGHNA and CDR2 YNFKEQ. The CDR3 sequence: CASSQVTSPSYEQYF. The DNA for the CDR3 is TGTGCCAGCAGCCAAGTAACTAGCCCCTCCTACGAGCAGTACTTC.

In the case of this clonotype: Its ends do not fully match the called genes, so a read error is possible. The J gene is TRBJ2-5, the V gene TRBV20-1, with 8 bases that match TRBD1. The CDR3 sequence is 15 residues long. Germline V gene data show CDR1 as DFQATT and CDR2 as SNEGSKA (reference sequence). The CDR3 protein is CSARDRSPTQGTQYF. The CDR3 DNA follows: TGCAGTGCCAGGGACAGGTCCCCCACACAAGGGACCCAGTACTTC.

This clonotype has a handful of counts. V and J are TRBV5-1 and TRBJ1-3, with unresolved D. The CDR3 totals 17 residues. Germline V gene data show CDR1 as SGHRS and CDR2 as YFSETQ. V shed 1 base and J shed 4 bases, with 18 bases lying between them. CDR3 coding DNA: TGCGCCAGCAGCTTGAGTTCTGCGGGAGGGTTCGGAAACACCATATATTTT. Translating it yields CASSLSSAGGFGNTIYF.

This sequence joins TRBV20-1 and TRBJ2-7; the D gene is possibly TRBD1 (6 bases). V was clipped by 5 bases and J by 3 bases, with 11 bases between them. The germline V gene encodes CDR1 DFQATT and CDR2 SNEGSKA (reference sequence). The CDR3 contains 12 residues. As DNA, the CDR3 is TGCAGTGCTCCTGGGACAAACTACGAGCAGTACTTC. Protein sequence: CSAPGTNYEQYF.

The CDR3 sequence is CASSLEGTTYYNEQFF. CDR3 sequence (DNA): TGTGCCAGCAGCTTAGAAGGGACTACCTACTACAATGAGCAGTTCTTC. This chain links TRBV7-8 with TRBJ2-1, with 7 bases aligning to TRBD2. CDR1 SGHVS and CDR2 FQNEAQ come from the germline V gene. J lost 3 bases, V lost 1 base, and 6 bases had no gene match. The CDR3 length is 16 residues.

The genes are TRBV7-9 and TRBJ2-1, with no clear D. The V end was cut by 3 bases, the J end by 4 bases, with 4 bases between. This CDR3 comprises 12 residues. CDR1 SEHNR and CDR2 FQNEAQ come from the germline V gene (reference sequence). The CDR3 bases are TGTGCCAGCAGCTTGAAATACAATGAGCAGTTCTTC. Its translation is CASSLKYNEQFF.

This clonotype was detected ten times or more. This sequence joins TRBV20-1 and TRBJ1-5; D is unresolved. V lost 0 bases and J lost 3, with 12 bases in between. This CDR3 comprises 15 residues. Germline V gene lookup returns CDR1 DFQATT and CDR2 SNEGSKA (reference sequence). The CDR3 sequence: CSARDEGGFNQPQHF. The CDR3 DNA follows: TGCAGTGCTAGAGATGAGGGCGGCTTCAATCAGCCCCAGCATTTT.

The genes are TRBV12-5 and TRBJ1-2; tentatively, D is TRBD1 (5 bases). Germline V gene data show CDR1 as LGHNT and CDR2 as FRNRAP. The V end was cut by 0 bases, the J end by 4 bases, with 9 bases between. CDR3 length equals 14 residues. The CDR3 here is CASGLVPGRYGYTF. CDR3 sequence (DNA): TGTGCTAGTGGTTTGGTACCAGGGCGCTATGGCTACACCTTC.

The gene calls are TRBV2 and TRBJ1-6; D is unclear. Trimming cost V 3 bases and J 10 bases, with 7 bases left between them. Germline V gene sequence: CDR1 SNHLY, CDR2 FYNNEI. This CDR3 has 12 amino acids. CDR3 amino acids: CASSEDFSPLHF. For the CDR3, the DNA is TGTGCCAGCAGTGAGGACTTCTCACCCCTCCACTTT. Complete variable domain (other parts from reference TRBV2 and TRBJ1-6): EPEVTQTPSHQVTQMGQEVILRCVPISNHLYFYWYRQILGQKVEFLVSFYNNEISEKSEIFDDQFSVERPDGSNFTLKIRSTKLEDSAMYFCASSEDFSPLHFGNGTRLTVT.

This clonotype has just one count. The CDR3 bases are TGTGCCAGCAGCTTGGACGGTCCCATAAAGACCACCGGGGAGCTGTTTTTT. Amino acids: CASSLDGPIKTTGELFF. The rearrangement links TRBV5-8 to TRBJ2-2; D call uncertain. V was shortened by 0 bases and J by 4 bases, with 16 bases between the two germline ends. The germline V gene has CDR1 SGHTS and CDR2 YDEGEE. This CDR3 is 17 amino acids long.

A remark on this clonotype: At one boundary the junction diverges from the germline segment, which might be a read error. This chain connects TRBV29-1 to TRBJ2-5, with D uncertain. CDR3 length: 9 residues. Germline-derived CDR1 and CDR2 are SQVTM and ANQGSEA. CDR3 amino acids: CSVPEPQYF. In nucleotides, the CDR3 is TGCAGCGTTCCAGAGCCCCAGTACTTC.

This clonotype turned up a few times. The CDR3 reads CASSQDAGTAYDNIQYF. For the CDR3, the DNA is TGTGCCAGCAGCCAAGATGCTGGGACAGCCTATGATAACATTCAGTACTTC. The chain joins TRBV4-2 to TRBJ2-4, with TRBD1 matching 7 bases. Germline-derived CDR1 and CDR2 are LGHNA and YNFKEQ. The CDR3 sequence is 17 residues long. Trimming at V came to 0 bases and at J to 7 bases, leaving 12 bases not matched to a gene.

In this sample, this clonotype turned up a few times. V is TRBV12-3 or TRBV12-4 and J is TRBJ1-1; no clear D gene. V shed 2 bases and J shed 9 bases, with 10 bases lying between them. This CDR3 is 12 amino acids long. CDR3 in amino acids: CASSLPTIKAFF. Here the CDR3 DNA reads TGTGCCAGCAGTTTACCGACAATTAAAGCTTTCTTT.